This T cell receptor (beta chain) was found in a study of blood T cell repertoires in COVID-19. Looking at the study overall: The United States, Italy and Spain were the sources of the acute and convalescent COVID-19 samples. PBMCs, B-cell-depleted T cells, or T cells provided the cDNA or gDNA that made up the material.

The CDR3 totals 16 residues. Germline CDR1 is KGHSH and CDR2 is LQKENI. With 6 bases removed from V and 0 bases from J, the gap between germline ends came to 17 bases. How the authors handled the data: Reference gene primers were amplified, and this amplification served to estimate nucleated cell counts. The protocol was immunoSEQ multiplex PCR, while the TCRdb copy is restricted to in-frame clones and leaves out a portion. V and J calls and clone size follow that table, whereas D and trimming were derived from the DNA. Here the sample spans about 140,000 clones, about three quarters being singletons.

The rearrangement uses TRBV18 and TRBJ1-1; D is uncertain. This TCR was sampled from a woman of 80 years or more with active or convalescent COVID-19. The sequenced sample consisted of peripheral blood. The CDR3 DNA is TGTGCCAGCTCGGCCGCCGTCAGAACCATGAACACTGAAGCTTTCTTT. Translating gives CASSAAVRTMNTEAFF.